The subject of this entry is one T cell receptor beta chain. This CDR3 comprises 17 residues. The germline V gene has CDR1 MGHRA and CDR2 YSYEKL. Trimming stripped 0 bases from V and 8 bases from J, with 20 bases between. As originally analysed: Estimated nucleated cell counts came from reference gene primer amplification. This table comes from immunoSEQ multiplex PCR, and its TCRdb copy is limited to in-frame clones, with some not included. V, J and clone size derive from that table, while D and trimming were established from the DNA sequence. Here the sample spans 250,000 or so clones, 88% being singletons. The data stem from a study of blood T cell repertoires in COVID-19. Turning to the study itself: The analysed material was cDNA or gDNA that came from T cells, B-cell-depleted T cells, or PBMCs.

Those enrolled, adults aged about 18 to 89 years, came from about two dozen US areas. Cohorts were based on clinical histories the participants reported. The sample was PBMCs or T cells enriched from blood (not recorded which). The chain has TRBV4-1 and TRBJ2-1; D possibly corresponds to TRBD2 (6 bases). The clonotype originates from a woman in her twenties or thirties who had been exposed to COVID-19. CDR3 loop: CASSQESGTRASDEQFF. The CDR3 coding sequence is TGCGCCAGCAGCCAAGAATCTGGGACTCGCGCTTCGGATGAGCAGTTCTTC.